These 18 T cell receptor beta chains originate from one sample sequenced in a study of shared clonotypes between healthy human individuals (dated by TCRdb to about 2020). The library was produced with the immunoSEQ multiplex PCR assay. TCRdb mirrors the immuneACCESS table, restricted to in-frame sequences. Some clones are absent from its copies; in checked studies, under half trace to an unresolved V gene, and the reason for the others is unknown. Counted in this sample were some 580,000 clones; roughly 97% of them appeared once. The ten largest make up approximately 0.057% of the sample. Sequenced sample: naive CD4+ T cells sorted from blood. This specimen's cell subset or site label, per the study, means: CD45RA+ positively selected. Receptor source: a woman in her thirties in good health.

The rearrangement joins TRBV15 to TRBJ2-1; 13 bases agree with TRBD2. The germline V gene has CDR1 LNHNV and CDR2 YYDKDF (reference sequence). The V gene end was trimmed by 4 bases and the J gene end by 7 bases; junction bases not matched to a gene: 4. CDR3 length equals 15 residues. This CDR3 reads CATSTGTSGKNEQFF. CDR3 DNA: TGTGCCACCAGCACCGGGACTAGCGGGAAGAATGAGCAGTTCTTC.

The genes are TRBV6-4 and TRBJ2-1, with 8 bases identical to TRBD1. This CDR3 spans 15 amino acids. Germline CDR1 is MRHNA and CDR2 is SNTAGT. V trimming: 3 bases; J trimming: 1 base; junction bases outside the gene matches: 2. In DNA form, the CDR3 reads TGTGCCAGCAGTGAGGACAGGGCGTCCTACAATGAGCAGTTCTTC. This encodes CASSEDRASYNEQFF.

The J gene is TRBJ2-2, the V gene TRBV12-2; TRBD2 is the table's D call, not checked against the DNA. TRBV12-2 is recorded as a pseudogene. The CDR3 consists of 17 residues. The CDR3 coding sequence is TGTGCAAGTCGCATCCATCCTAGCGGCTGGAACACCGGGGAGCTGTTTTTT. Its translation: CASRIHPSGWNTGELFF.

The gene calls are TRBV30 and TRBJ1-6, with D possibly being TRBD1 (5 bases). This CDR3 is 16 amino acids long. V was shortened by 3 bases and J by 9 bases, with 21 bases between the two germline ends. Germline V gene lookup returns CDR1 GTSNPN and CDR2 SVGIG (reference sequence). The CDR3 is CAWRGGAVVGRSPLHF. DNA for the CDR3: TGTGCCTGGAGAGGTGGTGCAGTAGTGGGACGTTCACCCCTCCACTTT.

The chain carries TRBV29-1 and TRBJ1-1; D not resolved. Germline V gene data show CDR1 as SQVTM and CDR2 as ANQGSEA. The V gene lost 1 base and the J gene lost 6 bases, with 0 bases spanning the gap. The CDR3 loop spans 9 amino acids. The CDR3 loop is CSVEAEAFF. DNA of the CDR3: TGCAGCGTTGAAGCTGAAGCTTTCTTT. The entire variable domain, with the rest obtained from reference TRBV29-1 and TRBJ1-1, is as follows: SAVISQKPSRDICQRGTSLTIQCQVDSQVTMMFWYRQQPGQSLTLIATANQGSEATYESGFVIDKFPISRPNLTFSTLTVSNMSPEDSSIYLCSVEAEAFFGQGTRLTVV.

The V call is TRBV28, the J call TRBJ1-2; TRBD1 might be the D (6 bases). Germline CDR1 MDHEN, CDR2 SYDVKM. V lost 8 bases and J lost 8, with 15 bases in between. This CDR3 region has 12 residues. CDR3 nucleotides: TGTGCCAGCTTGGACAGTGTTGTAGGCTACACCTTC. This encodes CASLDSVVGYTF.

V and J are TRBV30 and TRBJ1-1; 8 bases align to TRBD1. The length of the CDR3 is 14 residues. Germline V CDR1 and CDR2: GTSNPN, SVGIG (reference sequence). Trimming removed 5 bases from V and 5 bases from J; junction bases left unmatched: 10. DNA for the CDR3: TGTGCCTGGCAGGGGGCCATAAGGAGGACTGAAGCTTTCTTT. Translation: CAWQGAIRRTEAFF. The full variable domain, rest sourced from reference TRBV30 and TRBJ1-1, is SQTIHQWPATLVQPVGSPLSLECTVEGTSNPNLYWYRQAAGRGLQLLFYSVGIGQISSEVPQNLSASRPQDRQFILSSKKLLLSDSGFYLCAWQGAIRRTEAFFGQGTRLTVV.

The rearrangement links TRBV28 to TRBJ1-1; no firm D call. Per the germline V gene, CDR1 is MDHEN and CDR2 is SYDVKM. This CDR3 spans 14 amino acids. Between the trimmed V and J ends, which lost 8 bases and 1 base, there was a span of 14 bases. The CDR3 DNA follows: TGTGCCAGCGGTCCCCCTGCAGGGAACACTGAAGCTTTCTTT. This sequence encodes CASGPPAGNTEAFF.

The chain uses TRBV29-1 and TRBJ2-2; 7 bases align to TRBD1. Germline V CDR1 and CDR2: SQVTM, ANQGSEA. The CDR3 has 14 residues. The trim removed 5 bases at V and 2 bases at J, leaving 5 bases unmatched. The CDR3: CSVPGQINTGELFF. For the CDR3, the DNA is TGCAGCGTTCCGGGACAGATAAACACCGGGGAGCTGTTTTTT.

The J gene is TRBJ1-5, the V gene TRBV6-5; D ambiguous. With 5 bases removed from V and 2 bases from J, the gap between germline ends came to 10 bases. The germline V gene encodes CDR1 MNHEY and CDR2 SVGAGI. The CDR3 has 14 amino acids. The CDR3 is CASSLRLGNQPQHF. The CDR3 DNA reads as TGTGCCAGCAGTCTCCGGCTGGGCAATCAGCCCCAGCATTTT.

This chain connects TRBV2 to TRBJ2-7; TRBD1 agrees at 10 bases. Germline V gives CDR1 SNHLY, CDR2 FYNNEI. The CDR3 consists of 14 residues. Trimming at V came to 5 bases and at J to 4 bases, leaving 5 bases not matched to a gene. The CDR3 loop reads CASSPGQGRYEQYF. CDR3 nucleotides: TGTGCCAGCAGTCCGGGACAGGGGAGGTACGAGCAGTACTTC.

The chain has TRBV5-4 and TRBJ1-4, with D possibly matching TRBD1 (6 bases). V was clipped by 4 bases and J by 5 bases, with 15 bases between them. This CDR3 spans 15 amino acids. CDR1 and CDR2 (germline): SGHNT, YYREEE (reference sequence). The chain's CDR3 is CASSATGSENEKLFF. DNA for the CDR3: TGTGCCAGCAGCGCGACAGGTTCTGAAAATGAAAAACTGTTTTTT.

This clone was recorded a few times. This sequence joins TRBV6-4 and TRBJ2-3; D call uncertain. Deletions cut 8 bases from V and 1 base from J, with 10 bases between. The CDR3 extends over 13 amino acids. The germline CDR1 and CDR2 sequences are MRHNA and SNTAGT. In nucleotides, the CDR3 is TGTGCCAGCCGTCAGTCCGGCACAGATACGCAGTATTTT. This sequence encodes CASRQSGTDTQYF.

The chain uses TRBV27 and TRBJ2-5; 7 bases align to TRBD1. Germline values: CDR1 MNHEY, CDR2 SMNVEV (reference sequence). The V gene end was trimmed by 8 bases and the J gene end by 3 bases; junction bases not matched to a gene: 6. CDR3 length equals 13 residues. CDR3 DNA: TGTGCCAGCCGAGGGACAGCGAAAGAGACCCAGTACTTC. It is translated as CASRGTAKETQYF.

This clone was found once. J is TRBJ2-2 and V is TRBV28; 9 bases map to TRBD1. This CDR3 is built from 15 residues. J was trimmed by 6 bases and V by 5 bases; bases with no gene match: 7. CDR1 is MDHEN, CDR2 SYDVKM, per germline. The chain's CDR3 is CASSPGQGFPGELFF. For the CDR3, the DNA is TGTGCCAGCAGTCCGGGACAGGGATTTCCCGGGGAGCTGTTTTTT.

This chain connects TRBV5-1 to TRBJ1-2; D is ambiguous. V was cut by 0 bases and J by 2 bases, with 8 bases left in between. CDR1 is SGHRS and CDR2 is YFSETQ in the germline V gene. This CDR3 has 14 residues. The CDR3 loop reads CASSLDPTNYGYTF. CDR3 nucleotides: TGCGCCAGCAGCTTGGATCCAACAAACTATGGCTACACCTTC.

The J gene is TRBJ2-1, the V gene TRBV5-1; perhaps TRBD1 as D (6 bases). CDR3 length: 13 residues. Germline values: CDR1 SGHRS, CDR2 YFSETQ. Trimming pared 0 bases from V and 8 bases from J, leaving 9 bases between. The DNA of the CDR3 is TGCGCCAGCAGCTTGGGCCCAGGGGATGAGCAGTTCTTC. Its translation is CASSLGPGDEQFF.

The chain is built from TRBV19 and TRBJ1-2, with D tentatively TRBD1 (6 bases). The CDR3 runs to 15 residues. The V and J ends lost 7 bases and 0 bases respectively, with 15 bases between them. Germline loops: CDR1 LNHDA, CDR2 SQIVND (reference sequence). The CDR3 bases are TGTGCCAGTATGGAGACAGGCGGAGCTAACTATGGCTACACCTTC. Its protein product is CASMETGGANYGYTF.